These T cell receptor beta chains were read from a single sample in a study of blood T cell repertoires in COVID-19. Generated by immunoSEQ multiplex PCR, the TCRdb table keeps only in-frame clones and is missing some. The sample lists approximately 180,000 clones, roughly 84% occurring once. Sequenced input: peripheral blood. The receptors originated from a person aged 65 to 85 with COVID-19, enrolled during active disease. The CDR3 runs from the conserved cysteine through the conserved F or W. A D gene is named only where the DNA matches it firmly. Size tells how often a clone was seen (once, few, many) or the class of an expanded clone, and some rows leave it out.

J,D,V,size,DNA,CDR3
TRBJ2-5,TRBD1,TRBV28,-,TGTGCCAGCAGTTTAGGTTACCGGACAGGGTCAGAGACCCAGTACTTC,CASSLGYRTGSETQYF
TRBJ1-1,TRBD1,TRBV28,-,TGTGCCAGCAGAGTGACAGGGGCGAACACTGAAGCTTTCTTT,CASRVTGANTEAFF
TRBJ1-3,TRBD1,TRBV5-5,-,TGTGCCAGCAGCTTCACCGGGACAGGGGAGACCTCTGGAAACACCATATATTTT,CASSFTGTGETSGNTIYF
TRBJ2-2,TRBD1,TRBV5-4,few,TGTGCCAGCAGCGCCGGGACAGGCTTCACCGGGGAGCTGTTTTTT,CASSAGTGFTGELFF
TRBJ2-7,TRBD1,TRBV27,-,TGTGCCAGCAGTTCCGGGACAGGGTACTACGAGCAGTACTTC,CASSSGTGYYEQYF
TRBJ1-5,TRBD1,TRBV19,-,TGTGCCAGTAGACCAGAACAGGGGATGGGGCAATATGGCAATCAGCCCCAGCATTTT,CASRPEQGMGQYGNQPQHF
TRBJ1-6,-,TRBV27,-,TGTGCCAGCAGTTTTAGGGGAGGGAATTCACCCCTCCACTTT,CASSFRGGNSPLHF
TRBJ2-7,TRBD1,TRBV2,-,TGTGCCAGCAGCGCCTTCGATGGACAGGGATCCTACGAGCAGTACTTC,CASSAFDGQGSYEQYF
TRBJ1-1,TRBD1,TRBV28,-,TGTGCCAGCAGTCCGGGACAGAGGTTTGGCACTGAAGCTTTCTTT,CASSPGQRFGTEAFF
TRBJ1-1,TRBD1,TRBV9,-,TGTGCCAGCAGCGCCGAACAGGGGCGGGCTTTCTTT,CASSAEQGRAFF
TRBJ1-5,-,TRBV9,-,TGTGCCAGCAGCGTAGGACAGGCTAATCAGCCCCAGCATTTT,CASSVGQANQPQHF
TRBJ2-3,TRBD2,TRBV5-6,-,TGTGCCAGCACCCGGTACGGGGGGTACGTCGGTACGCAGTATTTT,CASTRYGGYVGTQYF
TRBJ1-5,-,TRBV7-2,-,TGTGCCAGCAGCTCCGGGGGGGGGTTCCAGCCCCAGCATTTT,CASSSGGGFQPQHF
TRBJ1-1,-,TRBV9,-,TGTGCCAGCAGCGTAGTTCAGGGCGTGAACACTGAAGCTTTCTTT,CASSVVQGVNTEAFF
TRBJ2-1,-,TRBV5-1,-,TGCGCCAGCAGGGGGGGTGGATACAATGAGCAGTTCTTC,CASRGGGYNEQFF
TRBJ2-5,TRBD2,TRBV18,-,TGTGCCAGCTCACCTCTCCAACTAGGCGGGGGAGAGACCCAGTACTTC,CASSPLQLGGGETQYF
TRBJ1-5,-,TRBV2,-,TGTGCCAGCAGTGGGACAGCAGGGAGCCAGCCCCAGCATTTT,CASSGTAGSQPQHF
TRBJ2-7,TRBD2,TRBV28,-,TGTGCCAGCAGCCGCAGTATAAGCGGGAGCGGCGAGCAGTACTTC,CASSRSISGSGEQYF
TRBJ2-7,-,TRBV6-2/TRBV6-3,-,TGTGCCAGCAGTTTGGAGCTAGCCTACTCCTACGAGCAGTACTTC,CASSLELAYSYEQYF
TRBJ2-1,TRBD2,TRBV5-8,-,TGTGCCAGCAGCTTTGGGCTAGCGGGATACAATGAGCAGTTCTTC,CASSFGLAGYNEQFF
TRBJ1-1,-,TRBV5-1,-,TGCGCCAGCAGCTTGGATCCGGGAGCAACTGAAGCTTTCTTT,CASSLDPGATEAFF
TRBJ1-5,-,TRBV19,-,TGTGCCAGTGGGGGTACAGGGAGAAATCAGCCCCAGCATTTT,CASGGTGRNQPQHF
TRBJ1-3,TRBD1,TRBV7-3,-,TGTGCCAGCAGCTTAGGGACAGGGGGTGGAAACACCATATATTTT,CASSLGTGGGNTIYF
TRBJ1-1,-,TRBV27,-,TGTGCCAGCAGTTTCGGCGGTTTCATGAACACTGAAGCTTTCTTT,CASSFGGFMNTEAFF
TRBJ1-6,TRBD1,TRBV23-1,-,TGCGCCAGCAGTCGTGAGGACAGGTTAACTTATAATTCACCCCTCCACTTT,CASSREDRLTYNSPLHF